The rows below give T cell receptor beta chains drawn from one sample of a study of blood T cells in healthy people across ages. MiXCR was run by TCRdb on the 5' RACE reads, yielding one entry per CDR3 protein. The sample carries fewer than 750,000 distinct CDR3 sequences, roughly 43% recorded once. Sequenced: blood. The receptor source for this set is a man of 80 years or more in good health. Both conserved end residues are part of each CDR3. A D gene is named only where the DNA matches it firmly. Some rows mark clone size as missing; the rest say once, few, many or name a class of expanded clone.

cdr3_nt: TGCAGTGCTAAGGAGGCGGGGAGGTACGAGCAGTACTTC
cdr3_aa: CSAKEAGRYEQYF
d_call: .
clone_size: .
v_call: TRBV20-1
j_call: TRBJ2-7

cdr3_nt: TGTGCCAGCTCTGGTTGGCAGGGGGACGGCACCGGGGAGCTGTTTTTT
cdr3_aa: CASSGWQGDGTGELFF
d_call: TRBD1
clone_size: .
v_call: TRBV12-3/TRBV12-4
j_call: TRBJ2-2

cdr3_nt: TGTGCCACCAGCAGACACACAGATACGCAGTATTTT
cdr3_aa: CATSRHTDTQYF
d_call: .
clone_size: .
v_call: TRBV15
j_call: TRBJ2-3

cdr3_nt: TGTGCCAGCAGTTGGAAGACTACCGGGCGTGGTGAGCAGTTCTTC
cdr3_aa: CASSWKTTGRGEQFF
d_call: .
clone_size: .
v_call: TRBV6-5
j_call: TRBJ2-1

cdr3_nt: TGCAGCGTTGGTCTATCGGCTAGCCCAGATACGCAGTATTTT
cdr3_aa: CSVGLSASPDTQYF
d_call: .
clone_size: once
v_call: TRBV29-1
j_call: TRBJ2-3

cdr3_nt: TGTGCCAGCAGTATAATATTGGGACGCTACGAGCAGTACTTC
cdr3_aa: CASSIILGRYEQYF
d_call: .
clone_size: few
v_call: TRBV28
j_call: TRBJ2-7

cdr3_nt: TGCAGCGTTGAGGGACCCGGGAACACTGAAGCTTTCTTT
cdr3_aa: CSVEGPGNTEAFF
d_call: .
clone_size: .
v_call: TRBV29-1
j_call: TRBJ1-1

cdr3_nt: TGCAGTGCTAGCCCCCCCCGGCGGGCAAACAATGAGCAGTACTTC
cdr3_aa: CSASPPRRANNEQYF
d_call: .
clone_size: .
v_call: TRBV20-1
j_call: TRBJ2-5

cdr3_nt: TGTGCCAGCAGTTGGACATCCAACACCGGGGAGCTGTTTTTT
cdr3_aa: CASSWTSNTGELFF
d_call: .
clone_size: .
v_call: TRBV12-3/TRBV12-4
j_call: TRBJ2-2

cdr3_nt: TGTGCCAGCAGTTACACAGGGCAAATACACGAGCAGTACTTC
cdr3_aa: CASSYTGQIHEQYF
d_call: .
clone_size: many
v_call: TRBV6-6
j_call: TRBJ2-7

cdr3_nt: TGTGCCAGCAGCCAAGGTACCGGGAGGGCCCACGAGCAGTACTTC
cdr3_aa: CASSQGTGRAHEQYF
d_call: TRBD2
clone_size: .
v_call: TRBV3-1
j_call: TRBJ2-7

cdr3_nt: TGTGCCAGCAGCCTCACTAGCGGGGGTAGCACAGATACGCAGTATTTT
cdr3_aa: CASSLTSGGSTDTQYF
d_call: TRBD2
clone_size: .
v_call: TRBV6-5
j_call: TRBJ2-3

cdr3_nt: TGTGCCAGCAGCAGAGATGGCGTCGGTGAGCAGTTCTTC
cdr3_aa: CASSRDGVGEQFF
d_call: .
clone_size: once
v_call: TRBV7-9
j_call: TRBJ2-1

cdr3_nt: TGCAGTGCCCCCTTGGACGTCAGCTCTGGGGCCAACGTCCTGACTTTC
cdr3_aa: CSAPLDVSSGANVLTF
d_call: .
clone_size: .
v_call: TRBV20-1
j_call: TRBJ2-6

cdr3_nt: TGTGCCAGCAGCCCGTTGACAGGGCAGGCGACAGATACGCAGTATTTT
cdr3_aa: CASSPLTGQATDTQYF
d_call: TRBD1
clone_size: few
v_call: TRBV7-2
j_call: TRBJ2-3

cdr3_nt: TGCGCCAGCAGCCAAGATCGGGGACGGATCGAGCAGTACTTC
cdr3_aa: CASSQDRGRIEQYF
d_call: .
clone_size: .
v_call: TRBV4-3
j_call: TRBJ2-7

cdr3_nt: TGCAGCGCCTCCCTGGGGATGAAAGGATCACCCCTCCACTTT
cdr3_aa: CSASLGMKGSPLHF
d_call: .
clone_size: .
v_call: TRBV29-1
j_call: TRBJ1-6

cdr3_nt: TGTGCCAGCAGCACCGGGACTGGGTACAATGAGCAGTTCTTC
cdr3_aa: CASSTGTGYNEQFF
d_call: .
clone_size: few
v_call: TRBV7-3
j_call: TRBJ2-1

cdr3_nt: TGCAGTGCTGAAAGGGGAGGCGGAGTGACTGAAGCTTTCTTT
cdr3_aa: CSAERGGGVTEAFF
d_call: .
clone_size: few
v_call: TRBV20-1
j_call: TRBJ1-1

cdr3_nt: TGCGCCAGCAGCTTGGAGGACAGGGGCTATGGCTACACCTTC
cdr3_aa: CASSLEDRGYGYTF
d_call: TRBD1
clone_size: .
v_call: TRBV5-1
j_call: TRBJ1-2

cdr3_nt: TGCGCCAGCAGCGAAGTACTAGCGGGGGGTGTCAATGAGCAGTTCTTC
cdr3_aa: CASSEVLAGGVNEQFF
d_call: TRBD2
clone_size: .
v_call: TRBV5-1
j_call: TRBJ2-1

cdr3_nt: TGTGCCAGCAGCCCAGGGGGGCCTAGAGAGACCCAGTACTTC
cdr3_aa: CASSPGGPRETQYF
d_call: .
clone_size: .
v_call: TRBV25-1
j_call: TRBJ2-5

cdr3_nt: TGTGCCAGCAGTGCAAACAGGGGGCGCAGGACTGAAGCTTTCTTT
cdr3_aa: CASSANRGRRTEAFF
d_call: TRBD1
clone_size: .
v_call: TRBV25-1
j_call: TRBJ1-1

cdr3_nt: TGTGCCAGCAGCGTAGCTCCTTCACTAGCGGGGGGCACAGATACGCAGTATTTT
cdr3_aa: CASSVAPSLAGGTDTQYF
d_call: TRBD2
clone_size: few
v_call: TRBV9
j_call: TRBJ2-3

cdr3_nt: TGTGCCAGCAGCTTGGCCTGGACAGGGGCAACTAATGAAAAACTGTTTTTT
cdr3_aa: CASSLAWTGATNEKLFF
d_call: TRBD1
clone_size: few
v_call: TRBV5-5
j_call: TRBJ1-4

cdr3_nt: TGTGCCAGCAGTTACTCGGGACGAAAGACCCAGTACTTC
cdr3_aa: CASSYSGRKTQYF
d_call: .
clone_size: few
v_call: TRBV6-2/TRBV6-3
j_call: TRBJ2-5

cdr3_nt: TGCGCCAGCAGCTTGGTGCATGCGGGGGGCTCTTACGAGCAGTACTTC
cdr3_aa: CASSLVHAGGSYEQYF
d_call: TRBD2
clone_size: few
v_call: TRBV5-1
j_call: TRBJ2-7

cdr3_nt: TGTGCCAGCAGCGTAAACGACAATGAGCAGTTCTTC
cdr3_aa: CASSVNDNEQFF
d_call: .
clone_size: few
v_call: TRBV9
j_call: TRBJ2-1

cdr3_nt: TGCAGCGCCAGTACAAATGAGCAGTTCTTC
cdr3_aa: CSASTNEQFF
d_call: .
clone_size: .
v_call: TRBV29-1
j_call: TRBJ2-1

cdr3_nt: TGCAGTGCTAGAGCGGCGGAAGGGGGGGGCGCTTCTAATGAAAAACTGTTTTTT
cdr3_aa: CSARAAEGGGASNEKLFF
d_call: .
clone_size: few
v_call: TRBV20-1
j_call: TRBJ1-4

cdr3_nt: TGTGCCAGCAGCACCAACAGGGTTCGGCACAATGAGCAGTTCTTC
cdr3_aa: CASSTNRVRHNEQFF
d_call: .
clone_size: few
v_call: TRBV6-2/TRBV6-3
j_call: TRBJ2-1

cdr3_nt: TGTGCCAGCAGTTACGCGGCACAGCTAGATACGCAGTATTTT
cdr3_aa: CASSYAAQLDTQYF
d_call: .
clone_size: many
v_call: TRBV6-6
j_call: TRBJ2-3

cdr3_nt: TGCGCCAGCAGCCAGGCAGCGAACACTGAAGCTTTCTTT
cdr3_aa: CASSQAANTEAFF
d_call: .
clone_size: .
v_call: TRBV4-1
j_call: TRBJ1-1

cdr3_nt: TGTGCCAGCAGTTACCGGGGACAGCCCTACGAGCAGTACTTC
cdr3_aa: CASSYRGQPYEQYF
d_call: TRBD1
clone_size: .
v_call: TRBV6-2/TRBV6-3
j_call: TRBJ2-7

cdr3_nt: TGCAGCGTTGACCTGGGGCGGGGCTACAATGAGCAGTTCTTC
cdr3_aa: CSVDLGRGYNEQFF
d_call: .
clone_size: .
v_call: TRBV29-1
j_call: TRBJ2-1

cdr3_nt: TGTGCCTGGACCTCTCCGTGGGGCGGTGAGCAGTTCTTC
cdr3_aa: CAWTSPWGGEQFF
d_call: .
clone_size: .
v_call: TRBV6-6
j_call: TRBJ2-1

cdr3_nt: TGCGCCAGCAGCCAAGATCCACTAGCGGAGCTCAACACCGGGGAGCTGTTTTTT
cdr3_aa: CASSQDPLAELNTGELFF
d_call: TRBD2
clone_size: .
v_call: TRBV4-3
j_call: TRBJ2-2

cdr3_nt: TGTGCCAGCAGCGTAGCATCGGGGGCCTACAATGAGCAGTTCTTC
cdr3_aa: CASSVASGAYNEQFF
d_call: .
clone_size: .
v_call: TRBV9
j_call: TRBJ2-1

cdr3_nt: TGCGCCAGCAGCGCGGAACAGAACACTGAAGCTTTCTTT
cdr3_aa: CASSAEQNTEAFF
d_call: .
clone_size: .
v_call: TRBV5-1
j_call: TRBJ1-1

cdr3_nt: TGCAGTGCTAGAGGTGGCGGGAGGGCGTACAATGAGCAGTTCTTC
cdr3_aa: CSARGGGRAYNEQFF
d_call: TRBD2
clone_size: few
v_call: TRBV20-1
j_call: TRBJ2-1

cdr3_nt: TGTGCCAGCAGCCAAGATAAGGGGGGCTACGAGCAGTACTTC
cdr3_aa: CASSQDKGGYEQYF
d_call: .
clone_size: .
v_call: TRBV14
j_call: TRBJ2-7

cdr3_nt: TGTGCCAGTAGTACCCACGGCGGGAACACTGAAGCTTTCTTT
cdr3_aa: CASSTHGGNTEAFF
d_call: .
clone_size: .
v_call: TRBV19
j_call: TRBJ1-1

cdr3_nt: TGCGCCAGCAGCCAAGAAGGGGGGCAAACCTACAATGAGCGGTTCTTC
cdr3_aa: CASSQEGGQTYNERFF
d_call: .
clone_size: .
v_call: TRBV4-3
j_call: TRBJ2-1

cdr3_nt: TGTGCCAGCAGCCAAGCAGGATACAATGAGCAGTTCTTC
cdr3_aa: CASSQAGYNEQFF
d_call: .
clone_size: few
v_call: TRBV14
j_call: TRBJ2-1

cdr3_nt: TGCAGTGCCCCCCCGGGGGGGACCTCCAGAGGCTACACCTTC
cdr3_aa: CSAPPGGTSRGYTF
d_call: .
clone_size: .
v_call: TRBV20-1
j_call: TRBJ1-2

cdr3_nt: TGTGCCAGCAGCGTCCGACTAGCGCCTTACAATGAGCAGTTCTTC
cdr3_aa: CASSVRLAPYNEQFF
d_call: TRBD2
clone_size: .
v_call: TRBV11-2
j_call: TRBJ2-1

cdr3_nt: TGTGCCAGCAGCTTGAGACTAGCGGGGGGGCCAGATACGCAGTATTTT
cdr3_aa: CASSLRLAGGPDTQYF
d_call: TRBD2
clone_size: many
v_call: TRBV7-9
j_call: TRBJ2-3

cdr3_nt: TGTGCCATCAGTGGGGGACAGCCCTACGAGCAGTACTTC
cdr3_aa: CAISGGQPYEQYF
d_call: TRBD1
clone_size: .
v_call: TRBV10-3
j_call: TRBJ2-7

cdr3_nt: TGTGCCAGCAGCCCTCGACAGGGGAACCAGAACACTGAAGCTTTCTTT
cdr3_aa: CASSPRQGNQNTEAFF
d_call: TRBD1
clone_size: .
v_call: TRBV6-5
j_call: TRBJ1-1

cdr3_nt: TGTGCCAGCAGCGAGGGACAATTGAGGGACATTCAGTACTTC
cdr3_aa: CASSEGQLRDIQYF
d_call: .
clone_size: .
v_call: TRBV9
j_call: TRBJ2-4

cdr3_nt: TGCGCCAGCAGTGAGCTGCCGTACTATGGCTACACCTTC
cdr3_aa: CASSELPYYGYTF
d_call: .
clone_size: .
v_call: TRBV10-2
j_call: TRBJ1-2

cdr3_nt: TGTGCCAGCAGCCGTCCACCAGGGCGCTCTGGGGCCAACGTCCTGACTTTC
cdr3_aa: CASSRPPGRSGANVLTF
d_call: .
clone_size: .
v_call: TRBV3-1
j_call: TRBJ2-6

cdr3_nt: TGTGCCAGCAGCTCCAGGGGTTCCTACAATGAGCAGTTCTTC
cdr3_aa: CASSSRGSYNEQFF
d_call: .
clone_size: few
v_call: TRBV7-9
j_call: TRBJ2-1

cdr3_nt: TGCGCCAGCAGCTTTGACGGACTAGCGGGGTACAATGAGCAGTTCTTC
cdr3_aa: CASSFDGLAGYNEQFF
d_call: TRBD2
clone_size: few
v_call: TRBV5-1
j_call: TRBJ2-1